The sequence of this T cell receptor (beta chain) was determined in a study of T cells after yellow fever vaccination. Findings and caveats of the study: Although the secondary response was weaker, it peaked faster, at day 5 versus 15. Repertoires sorted by FACS could include abundant clonotypes that are contaminants from the bulk population. Subsequent booster samples again held most clones from primary vaccination (around 96% CD4, nearly 90% CD8).

Note on this clonotype: Its antigen is unidentified.

J lost 12 bases, V lost 3 bases, and 1 base had no gene match. CDR3 length: 12 amino acids. The germline CDR1 and CDR2 sequences are SGDLS and YYNGEE. In making TCR cDNA, 5'RACE template switching added a universal primer site and UMIs to it. Each CDR3 protein gets one entry after TCRdb re-called the 5' RACE reads with MiXCR. The sample carries more than 350,000 distinct CDR3 sequences, more than 9% recorded once. The specimen was PBMCs, collected on the day of the first yellow fever vaccination. This receptor was identified in a man in his late teens or twenties who received the YFV17D yellow fever vaccine. This chain links TRBV9 with TRBJ2-2, with 11 nucleotides matching TRBD1. The CDR3 DNA reads as TGTGCCAGCAGCGCGGACAGGGGGCAGCTGTTTTTT. It yields the protein CASSADRGQLFF.